The next 20 T cell receptor beta chains were all read from a single sample in a study of blood T cell repertoires in COVID-19. The assay was immunoSEQ multiplex PCR, and TCRdb's table has in-frame clones only and misses some. The table records just over 350,000 clones, approximately 84% of them present only once. The sample was PBMCs or T cells enriched from blood (not recorded which). All receptors come from a woman aged 25 to 39 who had recovered from COVID-19.

Only one count was recorded for this clone. CDR3: CASSLEGQGTSYEQYF. The CDR3 nucleotides read TGTGCCAGCAGCTTAGAAGGACAGGGAACGTCCTACGAGCAGTACTTC. This chain joins TRBV7-9 and TRBJ2-7; 8 bases align to TRBD1. J was trimmed by 1 base and V by 1 base; bases with no gene match: 6. The CDR3 spans 16 residues. Germline CDR1 is SEHNR and CDR2 is FQNEAQ (reference sequence). Supplemented by reference TRBV7-9 and TRBJ2-7, the full variable domain reads DTGVSQNPRHKITKRGQNVTFRCDPISEHNRLYWYRQTLGQGPEFLTYFQNEAQLEKSRLLSDRFSAERPKGSFSTLEIQRTEQGDSAMYLCASSLEGQGTSYEQYFGPGTRLTVT.

J is TRBJ2-1 and V is TRBV3-1 (or the pseudogene TRBV3-2); D not certain. Germline loops: CDR1 LGHDT, CDR2 YNNKEL (reference sequence). This CDR3 contains 17 residues. The ends were cut back, 1 base at V and 2 bases at J, with 15 bases in the middle. The CDR3 coding sequence is TGTGCCAGCAGCCAAGTCCCGCAGCACTACACCTACAATGAGCAGTTCTTC. Translating it yields CASSQVPQHYTYNEQFF.

A single count supports this clone. This chain joins TRBV6-5 and TRBJ1-5; perhaps TRBD1 as D (5 bases). V was cut by 4 bases and J by 7 bases, with 11 bases left in between. CDR1 and CDR2 from the germline V gene are MNHEY and SVGAGI. The CDR3 is 13 amino acids. CDR3 in amino acids: CASSLVGVQPQHF. CDR3 coding DNA: TGTGCCAGCAGTTTGGTAGGGGTACAGCCCCAGCATTTT.

V is TRBV7-2 and J is TRBJ1-2; the D is unclear. CDR3 length: 12 residues. The V and J ends lost 4 bases and 4 bases respectively, with 7 bases between them. Germline V gene sequence: CDR1 SGHTA, CDR2 FQGNSA. The CDR3 nucleotides read TGTGCCAGCAGCTACGGTCCCTATGGCTACACCTTC. It translates to CASSYGPYGYTF.

This chain connects TRBV12-5 to TRBJ1-1; TRBD1 matches 8 bases. CDR1 is LGHNT and CDR2 is FRNRAP in the germline V gene. Losses at the gene ends were 0 bases for V and 7 bases for J; bases not matched to a gene: 10. This CDR3 comprises 16 residues. The CDR3 coding sequence is TGTGCTAGTGGTTTGGTACTAGGACAGGGAACGGGTGAAGCTTTCTTT. This gives the protein CASGLVLGQGTGEAFF.

This chain uses TRBV30 with TRBJ1-6; 8 bases align to TRBD1. The CDR3 runs 14 residues. Germline-derived CDR1 and CDR2 are GTSNPN and SVGIG (reference sequence). The V gene end was trimmed by 3 bases and the J gene end by 10 bases; junction bases not matched to a gene: 8. CDR3 sequence: CAWSRGLGFSPLHF. The CDR3, as DNA: TGTGCCTGGAGCAGGGGGCTAGGTTTCTCACCCCTCCACTTT.

V usage is TRBV21-1 and J usage is TRBJ1-4; the table's TRBD1 call for D was not verified on the DNA. TRBV21-1 counts as a pseudogene. The CDR3 covers 15 residues. In DNA, the CDR3 is TGTGCCAGCAGCCATCGTCTTACAGGGGTTGAAAAACTGTTTTTT. Translation gives CASSHRLTGVEKLFF.

The chain employs TRBV15 and TRBJ2-5, with 7 bases fitting TRBD1. Germline trimming cut 7 bases from V and 5 bases from J; bases unmatched to any gene: 7. This CDR3 comprises 13 residues. The germline V gene has CDR1 LNHNV and CDR2 YYDKDF (reference sequence). As DNA, the CDR3 is TGTGCCACCACCACGACAGGGCGGGAGACCCAGTACTTC. Translating gives CATTTTGRETQYF.

The rearrangement joins TRBV9 to TRBJ1-2, with D maybe TRBD1 (5 bases). Germline V lookup: CDR1 SGDLS, CDR2 YYNGEE. Trimming pared 0 bases from V and 6 bases from J, leaving 15 bases between. This CDR3 contains 15 residues. Written as DNA, the CDR3 is TGTGCCAGCAGCGTAGACGACGGCGGGGGAAATGGCTACACCTTC. Translated, it gives CASSVDDGGGNGYTF.

The rearrangement joins TRBV7-2 to TRBJ1-2, with D tentatively TRBD1 (5 bases). Germline lookup yields CDR1 SGHTA and CDR2 FQGNSA. The V end lost 0 bases, the J end lost 5 bases, and 16 bases lay between the germline ends. The CDR3 covers 16 residues. The CDR3 DNA sequence: TGTGCCAGCAGCTTAGCACAGGCCGTAGTTAGGTATGGCTACACCTTC. It specifies CASSLAQAVVRYGYTF. The complete variable domain, with remaining parts taken from reference TRBV7-2 and TRBJ1-2, reads GAGVSQSPSNKVTEKGKDVELRCDPISGHTALYWYRQSLGQGLEFLIYFQGNSAPDKSGLPSDRFSAERTGGSVSTLTIQRTQQEDSAVYLCASSLAQAVVRYGYTFGSGTRLTVV.

V is TRBV27 and J is TRBJ1-1, with D possibly TRBD1 on 5 matching bases. CDR1 is MNHEY, CDR2 SMNVEV, per germline (reference sequence). V was pared by 3 bases and J by 7 bases, with 12 bases between. CDR3 length: 13 amino acids. The CDR3 loop reads CASSFSGGDEAFF. The DNA for the CDR3 is TGTGCCAGCAGTTTTAGCGGGGGAGATGAAGCTTTCTTT.

The gene calls are TRBV4-2 and TRBJ1-5; 8 bases are a match to TRBD1. Germline values: CDR1 LGHNA, CDR2 YNFKEQ. J lost 0 bases, V lost 3 bases, and 10 bases had no gene match. The CDR3 is 18 amino acids. Here the CDR3 reads CASSHKIATGDSNQPQHF. In DNA form, the CDR3 reads TGTGCCAGCAGCCACAAGATAGCGACAGGGGATAGCAATCAGCCCCAGCATTTT.

About this clone itself: This sample also contains other DNA sequences that code for the same CDR3. The J gene is TRBJ2-7, the V gene TRBV19; maybe TRBD2 (5 bases). Germline CDR1 LNHDA, CDR2 SQIVND (reference sequence). V lost 6 bases and J 4 bases, leaving 10 bases between the germline ends. There are 12 residues in the CDR3. DNA of the CDR3: TGTGCCAGTAGCCCGGGCGGGTACGAGCAGTACTTC. This translates into CASSPGGYEQYF.

The rearrangement uses TRBV18 and TRBJ1-1; D is unresolved. CDR1 KGHSH and CDR2 LQKENI come from the germline V gene. The germline V and J ends were trimmed by 4 bases and 1 base, with 16 bases remaining between them. This CDR3 is built from 16 residues. The CDR3 coding sequence is TGTGCCAGCTCACAAGTCGGCGGGCCTGCGAACACTGAAGCTTTCTTT. Protein: CASSQVGGPANTEAFF.

This chain joins TRBV9 and TRBJ2-6, with TRBD2 as a possible D gene (5 bases). Germline CDR1 reads SGDLS; CDR2 reads YYNGEE. The V end lost 5 bases, the J end lost 0 bases, and 12 bases lay between the germline ends. The CDR3 totals 16 residues. The CDR3 region has the DNA TGTGCCAGCAGGTCGGGGAGCTCCTCTGGGGCCAACGTCCTGACTTTC. Translated: CASRSGSSSGANVLTF.

Written as DNA, the CDR3 is TGTGCCAGCAGACGAGCGGGGGAGAGCTCCTACAATGAGCAGTTCTTC. Translated, it gives CASRRAGESSYNEQFF. The V call is TRBV27, the J call TRBJ2-1; 8 bases align to TRBD2. The germline gives CDR1 MNHEY, CDR2 SMNVEV (reference sequence). The CDR3 spans 16 residues. V lost 6 bases, J lost 0 bases, and 7 bases stayed unmatched.

The rearrangement uses TRBV7-8 and TRBJ1-1, with 9 positions matching TRBD1. The CDR3 totals 15 residues. Per the germline V gene, CDR1 is SGHVS and CDR2 is FQNEAQ. V lost 5 bases, J lost 4 bases, and 8 bases stayed unmatched. The CDR3 DNA reads as TGTGCCAGCAGCCCCGGGGACAGGGCGGGCACTGAAGCTTTCTTT. Translated: CASSPGDRAGTEAFF.

The rearrangement uses TRBV4-1 and TRBJ2-7; tentative D call: TRBD2 (5 bases). In germline, CDR1 is MGHRA, CDR2 YSYEKL. Trimming shortened V by 0 bases and J by 2 bases, and 11 bases separated the two germline ends. The CDR3 has 15 residues. CDR3 bases: TGCGCCAGCAGCCAAGAGTTTGGGCGGGCCTACGAGCAGTACTTC. Translation gives CASSQEFGRAYEQYF.

Only one count was recorded for this clone. This chain connects TRBV27 to TRBJ2-5, with TRBD2 matching 8 bases. CDR3 length: 13 amino acids. The junction had 6 bases not matched to a gene; V was cut back by 8 bases and J by 4 bases. The germline V gene encodes CDR1 MNHEY and CDR2 SMNVEV (reference sequence). The CDR3 loop reads CASGIAGLETQYF. The CDR3 DNA sequence: TGTGCCAGCGGAATAGCGGGACTAGAGACCCAGTACTTC.

V is TRBV10-3 and J is TRBJ1-2, with D possibly matching TRBD1 (6 bases). CDR1 and CDR2 (germline): ENHRY, SYGVKD. V was trimmed by 4 bases and J by 6 bases, leaving 15 bases between them. This CDR3 has 14 amino acids. This chain's CDR3 is CAISAEQGRNGYTF. CDR3 DNA: TGTGCCATCAGTGCGGAACAGGGTAGGAATGGCTACACCTTC.